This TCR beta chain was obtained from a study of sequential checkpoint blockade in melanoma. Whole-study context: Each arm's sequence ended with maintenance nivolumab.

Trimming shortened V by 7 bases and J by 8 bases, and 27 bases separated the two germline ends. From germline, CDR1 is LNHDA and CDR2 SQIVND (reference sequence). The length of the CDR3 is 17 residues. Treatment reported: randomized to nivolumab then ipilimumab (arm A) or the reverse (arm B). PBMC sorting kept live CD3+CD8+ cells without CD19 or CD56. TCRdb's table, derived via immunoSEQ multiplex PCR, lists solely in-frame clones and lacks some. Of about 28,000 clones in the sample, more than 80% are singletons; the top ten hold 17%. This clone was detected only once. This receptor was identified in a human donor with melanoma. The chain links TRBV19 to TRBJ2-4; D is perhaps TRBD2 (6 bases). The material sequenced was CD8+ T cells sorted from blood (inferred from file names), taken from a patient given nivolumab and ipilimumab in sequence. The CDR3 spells CASKGLGGGPISDIQYF. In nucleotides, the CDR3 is TGTGCCAGTAAGGGCCTTGGAGGAGGGCCTATATCGGACATTCAGTACTTC. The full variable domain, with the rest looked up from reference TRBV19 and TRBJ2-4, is DGGITQSPKYLFRKEGQNVTLSCEQNLNHDAMYWYRQDPGQGLRLIYYSQIVNDFQKGDIAEGYSVSREKKESFPLTVTSAQKNPTAFYLCASKGLGGGPISDIQYFGAGTRLSVL.